What follows is one TCR beta chain and its context. Its antigen is unidentified. These data come from a study of T-cell memory formation after mild COVID-19. Study results and limitations: Cross-reactive memory apparently joined, as some responding clones appeared in pre-infection memory.

TCRdb recomputed calls from the 5' RACE reads with MiXCR, one row per CDR3 protein. The sample holds more than 80,000 distinct CDR3 sequences, around 12% seen once. Germline V CDR1 and CDR2: SGHAT, FQNNGV. The length of the CDR3 is 15 residues. Trimming stripped 5 bases from V and 4 bases from J, with 15 bases between. The sequenced sample consisted of PBMCs or a T cell subset sorted from them (not recorded which). The rearrangement links TRBV11-2 to TRBJ2-1, with a tentative D call TRBD2 (6 bases). The sequence derives from an adult woman who had mild COVID-19 (a few samples of this study predate the infection). Cell type and time point are not known. As DNA, the CDR3 is TGTGCCAGCAGCCAGGTTGCGGGAAGTTACAATGAGCAGTTCTTC. This sequence encodes CASSQVAGSYNEQFF.